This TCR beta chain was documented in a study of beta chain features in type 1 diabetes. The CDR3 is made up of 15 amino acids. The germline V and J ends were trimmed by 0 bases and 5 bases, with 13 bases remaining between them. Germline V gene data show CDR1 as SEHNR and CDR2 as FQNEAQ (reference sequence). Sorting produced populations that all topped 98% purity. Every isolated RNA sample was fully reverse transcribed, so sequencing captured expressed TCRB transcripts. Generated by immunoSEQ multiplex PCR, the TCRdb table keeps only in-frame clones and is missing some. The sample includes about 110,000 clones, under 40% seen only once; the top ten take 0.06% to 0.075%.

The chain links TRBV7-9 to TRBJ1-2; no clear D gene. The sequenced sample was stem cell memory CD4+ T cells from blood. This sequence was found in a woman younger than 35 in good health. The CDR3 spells CASSLATGSRYGYTF. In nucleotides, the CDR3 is TGTGCCAGCAGCTTAGCGACGGGGTCGCGGTATGGCTACACCTTC.